The source of this T cell receptor (beta chain) is a study of PD-L1 blockade in urothelial cancer. Study at large: Male patients with bladder-origin urothelial cancer numbered about 85% of the 29. General study points: When measured at 3 weeks, tumor-associated blood clones expanded more in durable-benefit patients.

This table comes from immunoSEQ multiplex PCR, and its TCRdb copy is limited to in-frame clones, with some not included. The profile covers some 84,000 clones, with around 87% appearing a single time and around 5% taken by the ten largest. Comments on this clone: The antigen remains unidentified.

The CDR3 extends over 14 amino acids. Trimming took 3 bases from V and 2 from J, leaving 11 bases between them. Germline V gene sequence: CDR1 WNHNN, CDR2 SYGVQD (reference sequence). The source material was PBMCs, sampled around atezolizumab (anti-PD-L1) treatment. This rearrangement joins TRBV10-1 to TRBJ2-7; D possibly corresponds to TRBD1 (5 bases). The TCR was taken from a woman between 70 and 85 years old with urothelial cancer. The CDR3 region has the DNA TGCGCCAGCAGTGATAACAGGTATCCCTACGAGCAGTACTTC. This sequence encodes CASSDNRYPYEQYF.